This T cell receptor (beta chain) was documented in a study of identical twins. This clonotype was seen at least ten times. TCRdb independently ran MiXCR on the 5' RACE reads; one entry per CDR3 protein. The data hold about 490,000 distinct CDR3 sequences, with 15% observed a single time. This same sample was also part of a study on yellow fever vaccine responses in identical twins.

Sequencing used CD4+ T cells sorted from blood. This TCR came from a woman under 30 in good health.

The CDR3 DNA reads as TGCGCCAGCAGTAGGGGCGAGGGTACAGGGAACACTGAAGCTTTCTTT. Its protein product is CASSRGEGTGNTEAFF. The gene calls are TRBV5-1 and TRBJ1-1, with a weak D call TRBD1 (5 bases). Germline V CDR1 and CDR2: SGHRS, YFSETQ. V lost 5 bases and J 1 base, leaving 18 bases between the germline ends. The CDR3 totals 16 residues. The whole variable domain, filled in from reference TRBV5-1 and TRBJ1-1, reads KAGVTQTPRYLIKTRGQQVTLSCSPISGHRSVSWYQQTPGQGLQFLFEYFSETQRNKGNFPGRFSGRQFSNSRSEMNVSTLELGDSALYLCASSRGEGTGNTEAFFGQGTRLTVV.